This T cell receptor beta chain came from a study of blood T cells in healthy people across ages. Points from the study as a whole: TCR beta diversity, measured per million T cells, fell in a roughly linear way with age.

This clonotype was counted many times. The antigen is not known. The V segment lost 5 bases and the J segment 8 bases; nucleotides outside the gene matches: 14. CDR3 size: 16 residues. The germline gives CDR1 MNHEY, CDR2 SMNVEV (reference sequence). Then a second PCR, running about 6 to 12 cycles, was carried out with a sample-barcoded 5' primer and a J-beta primer mix. TCRdb used MiXCR to reprocess the 5' RACE reads, holding one entry per CDR3 protein. Of about 1.1 million distinct CDR3 sequences listed, 35% to 40% are singletons. V is TRBV27 and J is TRBJ2-4, with TRBD1 matching over 8 bases. The clonotype comes from a man younger than 35 in good health. The sequencing input was blood. CDR3 bases: TGTGCCAGCAGTGATCGGACAGGGAATGGGGTAGACATTCAGTACTTC. Protein product: CASSDRTGNGVDIQYF.